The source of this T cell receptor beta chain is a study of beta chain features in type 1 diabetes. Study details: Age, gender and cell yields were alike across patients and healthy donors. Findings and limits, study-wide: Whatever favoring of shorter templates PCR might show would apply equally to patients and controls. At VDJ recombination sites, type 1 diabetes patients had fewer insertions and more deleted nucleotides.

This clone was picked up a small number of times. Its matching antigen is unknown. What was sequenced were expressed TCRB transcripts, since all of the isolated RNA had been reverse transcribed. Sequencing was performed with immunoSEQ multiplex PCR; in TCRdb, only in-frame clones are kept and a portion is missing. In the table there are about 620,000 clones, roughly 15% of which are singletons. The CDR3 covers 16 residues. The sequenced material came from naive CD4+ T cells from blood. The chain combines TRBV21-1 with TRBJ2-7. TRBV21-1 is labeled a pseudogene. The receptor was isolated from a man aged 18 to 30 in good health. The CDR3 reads CASSKTRDPGLYEQYF. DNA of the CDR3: TGTGCCAGCAGCAAAACTAGGGACCCTGGCCTCTACGAGCAGTACTTC.